Below, 22 T cell receptor beta chains from the same sample are listed, as sequenced in a study of blood T cell repertoires in COVID-19. Sequencing was performed with immunoSEQ multiplex PCR; in TCRdb, only in-frame clones are kept and a portion is missing. The sample contains around 150,000 clones, about 79% of which appear only once. What was sequenced was PBMCs or T cells enriched from blood (not recorded which). The receptors here all came from a woman in her 50s who had recovered from COVID-19.

This CDR3 reads CASSIGQGFEAFF. In nucleotides, the CDR3 is TGTGCCAGTAGTATAGGTCAGGGCTTCGAAGCTTTCTTT. The rearrangement joins TRBV19 to TRBJ1-1, with D perhaps TRBD1 (5 bases). This CDR3 has 13 residues. The V end was cut by 1 base, the J end by 8 bases, with 11 bases between. Germline V lookup: CDR1 LNHDA, CDR2 SQIVND (reference sequence).

The genes are TRBV6-6 and TRBJ1-1, with TRBD1 identical over 8 bases. There are 15 residues in the CDR3. In germline, CDR1 is MNHNY, CDR2 SVGAGI (reference sequence). The ends lost 6 bases at V and 6 bases at J; junction bases unmatched: 12. CDR3 sequence reads: CASRHIYGQGSEAFF. CDR3 coding DNA: TGTGCCAGCAGACACATATACGGACAGGGCTCTGAAGCTTTCTTT.

V usage is TRBV11-1 and J usage is TRBJ1-4, with a weak D call TRBD1 (6 bases). Trimming pared 5 bases from V and 6 bases from J, leaving 10 bases between. Germline CDR1 SGHAT, CDR2 FQDESV (reference sequence). The CDR3 is made up of 13 amino acids. This chain's CDR3 is CASSKGVYEKLFF. CDR3 bases: TGTGCCAGCAGCAAGGGGGTGTATGAAAAACTGTTTTTT.

The chain couples TRBV10-1 to TRBJ2-7, with 11 bases that match TRBD2. Per germline, CDR1 WNHNN and CDR2 SYGVQD (reference sequence). This CDR3 region has 15 residues. J was trimmed by 3 bases and V by 4 bases; bases with no gene match: 5. CDR3: CASSAASGRLYEQYF. The CDR3, as DNA: TGCGCCAGCAGTGCGGCTAGCGGGAGGCTCTACGAGCAGTACTTC.

The V call is TRBV4-1, the J call TRBJ1-6; no clear D gene. Germline values: CDR1 MGHRA, CDR2 YSYEKL. V shed 0 bases and J shed 8 bases, with 11 bases lying between them. The CDR3 sequence is 15 residues long. The CDR3 DNA follows: TGCGCCAGCAGCCAAGATGGGCACAGTGATTCACCCCTCCACTTT. This sequence encodes CASSQDGHSDSPLHF.

CDR3 loop: CASSEGRGKETQYF. The CDR3 DNA follows: TGTGCCAGCAGTGAGGGTAGGGGGAAAGAGACCCAGTACTTC. The chain uses TRBV2 and TRBJ2-5; D might be TRBD1 (6 bases). CDR1 SNHLY and CDR2 FYNNEI come from the germline V gene. The V end was cut by 3 bases, the J end by 3 bases, with 11 bases between. The CDR3 extends over 14 amino acids.

A remark on this clone: The sample carries other DNA sequences with the same CDR3. V and J are TRBV5-8 and TRBJ1-4; D might be TRBD1 (5 bases). The CDR3 spans 14 residues. CDR1 SGHTS and CDR2 YDEGEE come from the germline V gene. V lost 1 base and J 5 bases, leaving 9 bases between the germline ends. The CDR3 loop reads CASSLTGVNEKLFF. The CDR3 nucleotides are TGTGCCAGCAGCTTGACAGGCGTAAATGAAAAACTGTTTTTT.

The table lists this clone with a count of one. This chain connects TRBV19 to TRBJ1-1; possible D gene TRBD1, 5 bases. This CDR3 is built from 16 residues. Germline assignment: CDR1 LNHDA and CDR2 SQIVND (reference sequence). V dropped 4 bases and J dropped 6 bases, with 21 bases sitting between them. The CDR3: CASSTAGRARSAEAFF. The CDR3 DNA is TGTGCCAGTAGTACCGCGGGACGGGCGAGAAGCGCTGAAGCTTTCTTT.

The chain couples TRBV19 to TRBJ1-6; 7 bases are shared with TRBD1. With V trimmed by 8 bases and J by 12 bases, 13 bases remained unmatched. CDR1 LNHDA and CDR2 SQIVND come from the germline V gene (reference sequence). CDR3 length equals 14 residues. The CDR3 sequence: CASGTGQVTLPLHF. CDR3 bases: TGTGCCAGTGGGACCGGACAGGTTACTTTACCCCTCCACTTT.

V is TRBV7-3 and J is TRBJ2-2, with D perhaps matching TRBD2 (5 bases). The germline V gene encodes CDR1 SGHTA and CDR2 FQGTGA. The CDR3 is 15 residues long. The V end was cut by 5 bases, the J end by 0 bases, with 10 bases between. In DNA form, the CDR3 reads TGTGCCAGCAGCCCCGGAGGCGCGAACACCGGGGAGCTGTTTTTT. This gives the protein CASSPGGANTGELFF. Together with reference TRBV7-3 and TRBJ2-2, the CDR3 gives the full variable domain: GAGVSQTPSNKVTEKGKYVELRCDPISGHTALYWYRQSLGQGPEFLIYFQGTGAADDSGLPNDRFFAVRPEGSVSTLKIQRTERGDSAVYLCASSPGGANTGELFFGEGSRLTVL.

The CDR3 nucleotides are TGTGCCAGCAGCCCCTGGACAGGGGCCGGAAACACCATATATTTT. This encodes CASSPWTGAGNTIYF. The gene calls are TRBV7-9 and TRBJ1-3, with 9 bases fitting TRBD1. Trimming cost V 5 bases and J 4 bases; bases outside gene matches: 6. The germline V gene has CDR1 SEHNR and CDR2 FQNEAQ (reference sequence). This CDR3 region has 15 residues.

This clone came up a few times. CDR3 in DNA: TGTGCCAGCAGTTTGGGAGAGCGGAATGAGCAGTTCTTC. This translates into CASSLGERNEQFF. The chain is built from TRBV12-3 or TRBV12-4 and TRBJ2-1, with a weak D call TRBD2 (5 bases). There are 13 residues in the CDR3. V was shortened by 3 bases and J by 7 bases, with 10 bases between the two germline ends.

The chain has TRBV5-1 and TRBJ2-3; 12 nucleotides agree with TRBD2. Germline CDR1 SGHRS, CDR2 YFSETQ. The CDR3 spans 19 residues. Unmatched junction bases numbered 9, after V lost 1 base and J lost 0 bases. The CDR3 coding sequence is TGCGCCAGCAGCTTGACGCCGGGACTAGCGGGTAAAAGCACAGATACGCAGTATTTT. This gives the protein CASSLTPGLAGKSTDTQYF.

The chain has TRBV5-4 and TRBJ2-5; D might be TRBD2 (6 bases). The V end lost 1 base, the J end lost 4 bases, and 14 bases lay between the germline ends. The CDR3 runs 15 residues. The germline CDR1 and CDR2 sequences are SGHNT and YYREEE (reference sequence). The CDR3 DNA is TGTGCCAGCAGCTTGAATACCATGGGGGGAGAGACCCAGTACTTC. Its translation is CASSLNTMGGETQYF.

The chain is built from TRBV11-1 and TRBJ2-5, with D perhaps TRBD2 (5 bases). This CDR3 contains 15 residues. Trimming removed 5 bases from V and 8 bases from J, with 21 bases in between. Germline loops: CDR1 SGHAT, CDR2 FQDESV (reference sequence). In DNA form, the CDR3 reads TGTGCCAGCAGCGTCAGATCATTTCAACGGGAAACCCAGTACTTC. Translation: CASSVRSFQRETQYF.

The chain carries TRBV4-1 and TRBJ2-1; D gene ambiguous. The CDR3 extends over 13 amino acids. V was trimmed by 0 bases and J by 7 bases, leaving 7 bases between them. Per the germline V gene, CDR1 is MGHRA and CDR2 is YSYEKL. The CDR3 bases are TGCGCCAGCAGCCAAGATCGGTCGAATGAGCAGTTCTTC. Amino acids: CASSQDRSNEQFF.

V and J are TRBV6-5 and TRBJ1-3, with D unresolved. The CDR3 runs 14 residues. Germline lookup yields CDR1 MNHEY and CDR2 SVGAGI. The ends were cut back, 8 bases at V and 0 bases at J, with 11 bases in the middle. CDR3 protein: CASRRESSGNTIYF. The CDR3 region has the DNA TGTGCCAGCCGACGGGAGAGCTCTGGAAACACCATATATTTT.

This clone was observed a handful of times. The chain carries TRBV19 and TRBJ1-6; D not certain. Per the germline V gene, CDR1 is LNHDA and CDR2 is SQIVND (reference sequence). Trimming pared 7 bases from V and 9 bases from J, leaving 16 bases between. CDR3 length: 14 residues. The CDR3 DNA sequence: TGTGCCAGTAACTTCAGAGGAAAGAGTTCACCCCTCCACTTT. This gives the protein CASNFRGKSSPLHF. The variable domain in full, with the rest retrieved from reference TRBV19 and TRBJ1-6, is DGGITQSPKYLFRKEGQNVTLSCEQNLNHDAMYWYRQDPGQGLRLIYYSQIVNDFQKGDIAEGYSVSREKKESFPLTVTSAQKNPTAFYLCASNFRGKSSPLHFGNGTRLTVT.

This chain uses TRBV27 with TRBJ1-2; 9 bases are shared with TRBD1. From germline, CDR1 is MNHEY and CDR2 SMNVEV (reference sequence). This CDR3 has 14 residues. V dropped 8 bases and J dropped 0; count of bases not matched to a gene: 4. This CDR3 reads CASHGTGSNYGYTF. The DNA of the CDR3 is TGTGCCAGCCACGGGACAGGGTCTAACTATGGCTACACCTTC.

The V gene is TRBV9, the J gene TRBJ1-6; TRBD1 matches 8 bases. Germline V gene data show CDR1 as SGDLS and CDR2 as YYNGEE. Trimming cost V 3 bases and J 7 bases; bases outside gene matches: 6. The CDR3 consists of 15 residues. The CDR3 DNA follows: TGTGCCAGCAGCGCCGCAGGGGGCGCAAATTCACCCCTCCACTTT. Amino acids: CASSAAGGANSPLHF. Together with reference TRBV9 and TRBJ1-6, the CDR3 gives the full variable domain: DSGVTQTPKHLITATGQRVTLRCSPRSGDLSVYWYQQSLDQGLQFLIQYYNGEERAKGNILERFSAQQFPDLHSELNLSSLELGDSALYFCASSAAGGANSPLHFGNGTRLTVT.

This chain links TRBV4-1 with TRBJ1-5, with 7 bases that match TRBD1. The trim removed 3 bases at V and 4 bases at J, leaving 9 bases unmatched. CDR1 is MGHRA and CDR2 is YSYEKL in the germline V gene. This CDR3 comprises 16 residues. The CDR3 sequence is CASSHPGQLHNQPQHF. The CDR3 DNA reads TGCGCCAGCAGCCACCCGGGACAGCTACATAATCAGCCCCAGCATTTT.

The chain recombines TRBV4-1 with TRBJ2-1, with 11 nucleotides matching TRBD2. The ends lost 8 bases at V and 8 bases at J; junction bases unmatched: 20. CDR3 size: 18 residues. In germline, CDR1 is MGHRA, CDR2 YSYEKL. The CDR3 DNA reads as TGCGCCAGCGGGGGAGGACTGGCTAGCGGGGGGCACCCCGATGAGCAGTTCTTC. Encoded protein: CASGGGLASGGHPDEQFF.